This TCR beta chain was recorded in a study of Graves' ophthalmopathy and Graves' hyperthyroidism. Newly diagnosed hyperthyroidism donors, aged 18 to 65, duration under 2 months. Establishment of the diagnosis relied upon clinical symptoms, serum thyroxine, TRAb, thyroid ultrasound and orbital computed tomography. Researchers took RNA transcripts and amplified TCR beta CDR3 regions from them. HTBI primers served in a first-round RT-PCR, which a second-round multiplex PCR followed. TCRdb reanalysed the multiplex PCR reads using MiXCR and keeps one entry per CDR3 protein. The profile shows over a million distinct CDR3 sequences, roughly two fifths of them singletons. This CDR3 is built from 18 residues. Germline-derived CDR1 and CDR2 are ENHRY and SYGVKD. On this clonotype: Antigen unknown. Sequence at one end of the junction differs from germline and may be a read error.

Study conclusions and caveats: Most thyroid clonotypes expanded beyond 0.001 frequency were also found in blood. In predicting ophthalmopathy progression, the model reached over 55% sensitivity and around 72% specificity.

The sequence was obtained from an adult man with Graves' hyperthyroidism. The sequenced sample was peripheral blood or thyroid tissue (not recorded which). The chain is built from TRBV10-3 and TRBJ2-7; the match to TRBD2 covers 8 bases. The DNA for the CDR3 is TGTGCCAGCAGTTACCCGCCAACCGGGCGGGGGGACCCCTACGAGCAGTACTTC. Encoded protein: CASSYPPTGRGDPYEQYF.